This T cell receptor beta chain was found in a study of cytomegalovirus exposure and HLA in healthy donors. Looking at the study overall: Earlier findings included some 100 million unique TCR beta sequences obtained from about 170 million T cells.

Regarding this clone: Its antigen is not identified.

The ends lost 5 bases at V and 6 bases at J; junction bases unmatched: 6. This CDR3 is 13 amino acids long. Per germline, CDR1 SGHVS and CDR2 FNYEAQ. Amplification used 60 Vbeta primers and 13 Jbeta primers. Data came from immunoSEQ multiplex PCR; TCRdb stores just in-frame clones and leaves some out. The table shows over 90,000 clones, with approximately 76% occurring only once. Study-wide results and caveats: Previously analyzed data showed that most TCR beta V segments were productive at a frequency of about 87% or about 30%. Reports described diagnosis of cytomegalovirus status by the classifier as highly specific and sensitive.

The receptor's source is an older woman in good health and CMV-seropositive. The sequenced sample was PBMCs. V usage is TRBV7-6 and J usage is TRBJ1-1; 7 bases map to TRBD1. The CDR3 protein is CASSVTGVAEAFF. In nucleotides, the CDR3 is TGTGCCAGCAGCGTCACAGGGGTGGCTGAAGCTTTCTTT.